This entry is about one T cell receptor (beta chain). Its target is not known. This sample was included in a study of regulatory T cells in long-lasting Graves disease. Findings and limits, study-wide: Preferential use of TRBV28, TRBJ1-2 and TRBJ2-5 was seen in persistent disease. New patients shared fewer public clonotypes (about 970) than persistent patients did (2,741).

Germline V gene lookup returns CDR1 SGHRS and CDR2 YFSETQ. The CDR3 runs to 11 residues. V was shortened by 2 bases and J by 8 bases, with 4 bases between the two germline ends. iRepertoire HTBI primers and Arm-PCR of CDR3 regions built TCR beta libraries. TCRdb reprocessed the multiplex PCR reads via MiXCR and lists one record per CDR3 protein. This table holds about 660,000 distinct CDR3 sequences, around 30% found once. The time point here: persistent/refractory GD, antithyroid drugs over 5 years with positive TRAb. The TCR library used RNA extracted from PBMCs. The clonotype originates from a female donor with Graves disease. V and J are TRBV5-1 and TRBJ2-2; no clear D gene. Sequencing was performed on peripheral blood mononuclear cells (PBMCs), taken when the disease was refractory, from a patient treated with antithyroid drugs. The CDR3 DNA sequence: TGCGCCAGCAGCTTCCTTGGGGAGCTGTTTTTT. Its translation: CASSFLGELFF.